These T cell receptor beta chains were read from a single sample in a study of OX40 agonist ivuxolimab in advanced cancers. Repertoires were generated with immunoSEQ multiplex PCR, while TCRdb's copy carries only in-frame clones and drops some. The sample yields more than 90,000 clones, roughly 80% seen once. Sequencing used CD4+ or CD8+ T cells sorted from blood, obtained in a trial of the OX40 agonist ivuxolimab. The receptor set was obtained from an adult with an advanced solid tumor such as melanoma, head and neck, liver or kidney cancer. The conserved cysteine and the conserved F or W are not part of the CDR3 here. The D gene is left open where the match is weak.

V | D | CDR3
TRBV5-1 | - | ASSLEGLHQPQH
TRBV19 | TRBD1 | ASSWTGREGEAF
TRBV11-2 | TRBD2 | ASSLAGGQGTDTQY
TRBV30 | TRBD1 | AWNRGPNQPQH
TRBV18 | - | ASSRAGSNTEAF
TRBV12-2 | - | ASRDLVRIIVDETQY
TRBV30 | TRBD2 | AWSPPPTSGRHPGELF
TRBV12-5 | TRBD2 | ASAVAGGLYNEQF
TRBV6-6 | - | ASRDGEYSNQPQH
TRBV2 | - | ASDEQWYTEAF
TRBV5-1 | TRBD1 | ASSLGGLREIDTQY
TRBV19 | TRBD1 | ASSIGTGQGRAF
TRBV30 | - | AWGRLGDGNTIY
TRBV6-1 | - | ASSEWAGRSPLH
TRBV7-8 | - | ASSGPRGSYNEQF
TRBV7-2 | - | ASSLRAPTSSGELF
TRBV25-1 | TRBD1 | ASSEWGQGIDEQY
TRBV5-1 | - | ASSRGLVTEAF
TRBV6-5 | TRBD1 | AAGGDSYNSPLH
TRBV4-2 | TRBD1 | ASSHSVDRTGDWYEQY
TRBV28 | - | ASSLPQGGGEQY
TRBV19 | TRBD1 | ASSVTGAPNTEAF
TRBV2 | - | ASNRDSTDTQY
TRBV4-3 | - | ASSQDVRGSSYNEQF
TRBV27 | TRBD1 | ASSLLGTGGSSGPEQY
TRBV6-5 | - | ASSYISNNEQF
TRBV19 | TRBD2 | ASSIPRTRTEQF
TRBV25-1 | - | ASSPVTRRTQY
TRBV28 | - | ASSLSQGEQY
TRBV7-2 | TRBD2 | ASSLVGLALRAGELF
TRBV9 | - | ASSVDRSRDTQY
TRBV10-2 | TRBD2 | ASTTSGGYRISSYNEQF
TRBV4-1 | TRBD1 | ASSQITGTGRNQPQH
TRBV5-1 | TRBD2 | ASSFLASGSTDTQY
TRBV4-3 | - | ASSQQSNQPQH
TRBV11-1 | - | ASSPGLGYGYT
TRBV7-6 | - | ASSLWENTEAF
TRBV7-9 | - | ASSFNDRHIVWGAF
TRBV5-4 | TRBD1 | ASSLGQGAGTQY
TRBV7-9 | - | ASSPHSSGANVLT
TRBV11-3 | - | ASSSRGVGEQY
TRBV7-2 | - | ASSLQGTSTTEAF
TRBV6-4 | TRBD2 | ASSVTSGMSEQF
TRBV10-1 | - | ASSESDARFTGELF
TRBV28 | - | ASSFRFSGNTIY
TRBV11-2 | - | ASTRSGTPYGYT
TRBV5-1 | TRBD2 | ASSAGLTNTGELF
TRBV19 | - | ASSIGEPANTEAF
TRBV1 | - | TSSQVGTSRRTDTQY
TRBV2 | TRBD2 | ASSEAPLAGVYEQY
TRBV9 | TRBD1 | ASSVVDRVGRYT
TRBV13 | TRBD2 | ASSLWGGTYNEQF
TRBV6-4 | - | ASSPLSGASTDTQY
TRBV4-3 | - | ASSRDKDTGELF
TRBV11-3 | - | ASSWGRVEDEQF
TRBV15 | - | ATSIIGAALRETQY
TRBV5-1 | TRBD2 | ASSLFSLAGGPGELF